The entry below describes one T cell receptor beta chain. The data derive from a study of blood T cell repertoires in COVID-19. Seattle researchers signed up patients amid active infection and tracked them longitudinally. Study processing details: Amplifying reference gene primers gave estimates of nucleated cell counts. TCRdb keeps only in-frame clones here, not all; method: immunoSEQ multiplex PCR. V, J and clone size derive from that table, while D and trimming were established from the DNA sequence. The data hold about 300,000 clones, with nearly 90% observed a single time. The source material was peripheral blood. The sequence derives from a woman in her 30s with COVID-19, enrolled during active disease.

The CDR3: CASSRTPLAGAEETQYF. The CDR3 coding sequence is TGCGCCAGCAGTCGAACCCCTCTAGCGGGGGCTGAAGAGACCCAGTACTTC. The chain combines TRBV4-1 with TRBJ2-5, with TRBD2 matching over 10 bases. The CDR3 runs 17 residues. CDR1 and CDR2 from the germline V gene are MGHRA and YSYEKL. J was trimmed by 3 bases and V by 6 bases; bases with no gene match: 13.